This section outlines one T cell receptor beta chain sequence together with its context. Participants reported their clinical history, and cohort assignment relied on those reports. The germline V gene encodes CDR1 SGHVS and CDR2 FQNEAQ. The CDR3 extends over 14 amino acids. V shed 5 bases and J shed 4 bases, with 11 bases lying between them. The sample is drawn from a study of blood T cell repertoires in COVID-19. The overall study: COVID-19 samples from acute and convalescent phases originated in the United States, Italy and Spain. T cells, B-cell-depleted T cells, or PBMCs provided the cDNA or gDNA that served as material.

Original data processing: Estimation of nucleated cell counts was performed using reference gene primer amplification. Libraries were prepared by immunoSEQ multiplex PCR; TCRdb keeps only in-frame clonotypes and omits some of them. That table gives V, J and clone size, and the DNA gave D and trimming. The sample consists of about 470,000 clones, 87% of them appearing once. The chain carries TRBV7-8 and TRBJ1-4, with D perhaps matching TRBD1 (5 bases). The origin of this receptor is a woman aged 18-29 years who had recovered from COVID-19. The sample comprised PBMCs or T cells enriched from blood (not recorded which). The CDR3 is CASSPRALNEKLFF. The CDR3 nucleotides are TGTGCCAGCAGCCCCAGGGCCCTTAATGAAAAACTGTTTTTT.